The next 23 T cell receptor beta chains were all read from a single sample in a study of cytomegalovirus exposure and HLA in healthy donors. The PCR was carried out with 60 Vbeta primers and 13 Jbeta primers. TCRdb's table, derived via immunoSEQ multiplex PCR, lists solely in-frame clones and lacks some. The sample includes more than 110,000 clones, about 71% of them seen just once. The sample taken for sequencing was PBMCs. The receptors derive from a woman between 55 and 75 years old in good health and CMV-seropositive.

This chain joins TRBV18 and TRBJ2-7; D ambiguous. The CDR3 has 14 amino acids. CDR1 KGHSH and CDR2 LQKENI come from the germline V gene. The V end lost 3 bases, the J end lost 6 bases, and 15 bases lay between the germline ends. The CDR3 protein is CASSPSIPEAEQYF. CDR3 nucleotide sequence: TGTGCCAGCTCACCTAGTATACCAGAGGCCGAGCAGTACTTC.

The chain carries TRBV27 and TRBJ2-3, with D unresolved. Germline loops: CDR1 MNHEY, CDR2 SMNVEV (reference sequence). CDR3 length equals 15 residues. Trimming took 4 bases from V and 6 from J, leaving 17 bases between them. CDR3: CASSSSGAKSDTQYF. The CDR3 bases are TGTGCCAGCAGTTCCTCCGGAGCAAAGTCGGATACGCAGTATTTT.

The chain couples TRBV9 to TRBJ2-1; a weak D match, TRBD1 (5 bases). The germline CDR1 and CDR2 sequences are SGDLS and YYNGEE. The CDR3 spans 14 residues. Trimming stripped 6 bases from V and 8 bases from J, with 18 bases between. This CDR3 reads CASTKSTRGDEQFF. CDR3 nucleotides: TGTGCCAGCACAAAATCTACAAGGGGTGATGAGCAGTTCTTC.

The chain links TRBV5-6 to TRBJ2-5, with TRBD1 identical over 10 bases. V was pared by 4 bases and J by 5 bases, with 8 bases of the junction left unmatched. CDR3 size: 15 residues. Germline loops: CDR1 SGHDT, CDR2 YYEEEE. CDR3: CASSGGTGVWETQYF. As DNA, the CDR3 is TGTGCCAGCAGCGGAGGGACAGGGGTTTGGGAGACCCAGTACTTC.

A few counts support this clone. This rearrangement joins TRBV6-5 to TRBJ1-2, with D maybe TRBD1 (5 bases). Germline CDR1 and CDR2: MNHEY and SVGAGI. This CDR3 comprises 13 residues. The ends were cut back, 5 bases at V and 7 bases at J, with 14 bases in the middle. The CDR3 nucleotides read TGTGCCAGCAGTCTTGCAGGGATTCGTGGCTACACCTTC. It translates to CASSLAGIRGYTF.

The chain is built from TRBV4-2 and TRBJ2-7; 9 nucleotides match TRBD2. Germline lookup yields CDR1 LGHNA and CDR2 YNFKEQ. V trimming: 3 bases; J trimming: 1 base; junction bases outside the gene matches: 4. The CDR3 is 15 residues long. In DNA, the CDR3 is TGTGCCAGCAGCCATGTAGCGGGAGTGTCCTACGAGCAGTACTTC. Its translation is CASSHVAGVSYEQYF.

This clone was seen more than once but under ten times. The chain combines TRBV7-9 with TRBJ2-1, with 9 positions matching TRBD2. Unmatched junction bases numbered 7, after V lost 1 base and J lost 9 bases. The CDR3 has 15 amino acids. Per the germline V gene, CDR1 is SEHNR and CDR2 is FQNEAQ (reference sequence). The CDR3 here is CASSLDPSGTGEQFF. CDR3 DNA: TGTGCCAGCAGCTTAGACCCTAGCGGGACCGGTGAGCAGTTCTTC.

This clone occurred a few times. V usage is TRBV14 and J usage is TRBJ2-3, with 11 bases matching TRBD2. The CDR3 sequence is 17 residues long. V was pared by 0 bases and J by 11 bases, with 13 bases of the junction left unmatched. CDR1 is SGHDN, CDR2 FVKESK, per germline. The DNA of the CDR3 is TGTGCCAGCAGCCAAGATCACCTAGCGGGAGGCCTGGGCGGGCAGTATTTT. Its protein product is CASSQDHLAGGLGGQYF.

This chain links TRBV30 with TRBJ1-2; unclear D gene. V was cut by 3 bases and J by 3 bases, with 5 bases left in between. This CDR3 spans 11 amino acids. Germline V lookup: CDR1 GTSNPN, CDR2 SVGIG (reference sequence). CDR3 region: CAWRIYYGYTF. The CDR3 DNA reads as TGTGCCTGGAGAATCTACTATGGCTACACCTTC.

This clone was observed a few times. The chain recombines TRBV4-1 with TRBJ1-5; 7 bases fit TRBD1. Germline CDR1 and CDR2: MGHRA and YSYEKL. The V gene end was trimmed by 3 bases and the J gene end by 0 bases; junction bases not matched to a gene: 17. The CDR3 loop spans 20 amino acids. CDR3 region: CASSHPNPGGRIYSNQPQHF. For the CDR3, the DNA is TGCGCCAGCAGCCATCCCAACCCAGGGGGACGTATCTATAGCAATCAGCCCCAGCATTTT.

The CDR3 DNA reads as TGTGCCAGCACCCCTTTCGCGGCGACCTACGAGCAGTACTTC. Its translation: CASTPFAATYEQYF. The chain has TRBV7-8 and TRBJ2-7; D is ambiguous. V was cut by 7 bases and J by 2 bases, with 15 bases left in between. The CDR3 is 14 amino acids. CDR1 SGHVS and CDR2 FQNEAQ come from the germline V gene. The complete variable domain, with remaining parts taken from reference TRBV7-8 and TRBJ2-7, reads GAGVSQSPRYKVAKRGQDVALRCDPISGHVSLFWYQQALGQGPEFLTYFQNEAQLDKSGLPSDRFFAERPEGSVSTLKIQRTQQEDSAVYLCASTPFAATYEQYFGPGTRLTVT.

The chain employs TRBV30 and TRBJ2-5; a possible D gene is TRBD2 (6 bases). The V gene lost 0 bases and the J gene lost 0 bases, with 14 bases spanning the gap. The germline V gene has CDR1 GTSNPN and CDR2 SVGIG (reference sequence). The CDR3 contains 16 residues. The CDR3 protein is CAWSVMSSVYQETQYF. In nucleotides, the CDR3 is TGTGCCTGGAGTGTAATGTCTAGCGTGTACCAAGAGACCCAGTACTTC.

DNA for the CDR3: TGTGCCAGCAGTCCGCCGGGACAGGGGAACTATGGCTACACCTTC. Translating it yields CASSPPGQGNYGYTF. The gene calls are TRBV2 and TRBJ1-2, with TRBD1 identical over 10 bases. This CDR3 has 15 residues. V gave up 5 bases and J gave up 2 bases; unmatched junction bases: 5. CDR1 is SNHLY, CDR2 FYNNEI, per germline.

J is TRBJ2-1 and V is TRBV5-6; TRBD2 agrees at 8 bases. V lost 1 base and J lost 10; bases outside the gene matches: 13. The CDR3 runs 16 residues. Germline CDR1 is SGHDT and CDR2 is YYEEEE. This chain's CDR3 is CASSLLRAGGPSEQFF. For the CDR3, the DNA is TGTGCCAGCAGCTTGCTGCGGGCGGGAGGTCCGTCGGAGCAGTTCTTC.

The chain employs TRBV6-1 and TRBJ1-3; D call uncertain. V dropped 6 bases and J dropped 0 bases, with 12 bases sitting between them. CDR1 MNHNS and CDR2 SASEGT come from the germline V gene. The CDR3 has 15 amino acids. CDR3 nucleotides: TGTGCCAGCAGCCTTGAACACCGCTCTGGAAACACCATATATTTT. As protein: CASSLEHRSGNTIYF.

This rearrangement joins TRBV7-7 to TRBJ2-2, with no clear D. Germline assignment: CDR1 SSHAT and CDR2 FNYEAQ (reference sequence). The CDR3 is 14 residues long. The germline V and J ends were trimmed by 2 bases and 1 base, with 5 bases remaining between them. CDR3 sequence (DNA): TGTGCCAGCAGCTTATCTCTGAACACCGGGGAGCTGTTTTTT. It specifies CASSLSLNTGELFF.

DNA of the CDR3: TGCGCCAGCAGCCCAGGGACAGGTTCCTCTGGAAACACCATATATTTT. The encoded protein is CASSPGTGSSGNTIYF. The genes are TRBV5-1 and TRBJ1-3; 8 bases fit TRBD1. The CDR3 extends over 16 amino acids. From germline, CDR1 is SGHRS and CDR2 YFSETQ. Trimming at V came to 4 bases and at J to 0 bases, leaving 6 bases not matched to a gene. Looking up the rest from reference TRBV5-1 and TRBJ1-3 gives the full variable domain: KAGVTQTPRYLIKTRGQQVTLSCSPISGHRSVSWYQQTPGQGLQFLFEYFSETQRNKGNFPGRFSGRQFSNSRSEMNVSTLELGDSALYLCASSPGTGSSGNTIYFGEGSWLTVV.

The rearrangement links TRBV27 to TRBJ2-1; D is possibly TRBD1 (6 bases). The CDR3 loop spans 16 amino acids. V shed 5 bases and J shed 7 bases, with 21 bases lying between them. Germline V gene sequence: CDR1 MNHEY, CDR2 SMNVEV (reference sequence). CDR3 protein: CASSPGQRGFGNEQFF. CDR3 in DNA: TGTGCCAGCAGTCCAGGACAGAGGGGTTTTGGGAATGAGCAGTTCTTC.

This clone showed up just a few times. J is TRBJ2-1 and V is TRBV19; 11 nucleotides agree with TRBD1. The CDR3 covers 14 residues. V lost 7 bases and J lost 9; bases outside the gene matches: 8. Looked up from germline, CDR1 is LNHDA and CDR2 is SQIVND (reference sequence). The CDR3 loop reads CASTDRGRSGEQFF. The CDR3 coding sequence is TGTGCCAGTACGGACAGGGGGCGCAGTGGTGAGCAGTTCTTC.

V usage is TRBV2 and J usage is TRBJ2-3; maybe TRBD2 (6 bases). Germline V gene lookup returns CDR1 SNHLY and CDR2 FYNNEI. Trimming shortened V by 7 bases and J by 2 bases, and 13 bases separated the two germline ends. The CDR3 is made up of 14 amino acids. For the CDR3, the DNA is TGTGCCAGCAACGTGGGACTTTCCACAGATACGCAGTATTTT. It yields the protein CASNVGLSTDTQYF.

This clone was detected only once. The rearrangement uses TRBV6-5 and TRBJ1-1; 10 bases are shared with TRBD1. V shed 6 bases and J 3 bases; nucleotides not matched to a gene: 7. This CDR3 is built from 15 residues. Germline values: CDR1 MNHEY, CDR2 SVGAGI. The DNA for the CDR3 is TGTGCCAGCAGACTCCCGGGGACAGGGGACACTGAAGCTTTCTTT. Translating gives CASRLPGTGDTEAFF.

This clone was seen a few times. The rearrangement joins TRBV19 to TRBJ1-3; tentatively, D is TRBD1 (5 bases). CDR3 size: 14 residues. Trimming cost V 1 base and J 7 bases, with 11 bases left between them. Germline CDR1 reads LNHDA; CDR2 reads SQIVND (reference sequence). The CDR3 nucleotides read TGTGCCAGTAGTATAGCGCGGGGCGGGAACACCATATATTTT. The encoded protein is CASSIARGGNTIYF.

The chain carries TRBV6-7 and TRBJ1-5; a possible D gene is TRBD1 (6 bases). TRBV6-7 is filed as an ORF, its function uncertain. V lost 4 bases and J 0 bases, leaving 10 bases between the germline ends. The CDR3 covers 15 residues. The CDR3 spells CASSFRTASNQPQHF. The DNA for the CDR3 is TGTGCCAGCAGTTTTAGGACAGCTAGCAATCAGCCCCAGCATTTT.